This T cell receptor beta chain is from a study of response to subunit inactivated influenza vaccine. Findings and caveats of the study: Authors suggested few new T cells are recruited by each seasonal influenza vaccination.

CDR3 length equals 13 residues. The junction had 4 bases not matched to a gene; V was cut back by 2 bases and J by 6 bases. Germline values: CDR1 MNHEY, CDR2 SVGEGT. One entry per CDR3 protein results from TCRdb running MiXCR on the RT-PCR reads. In the table there are roughly 570,000 distinct CDR3 sequences, approximately 13% of which are singletons. As for this clonotype: Antigen unknown.

The source of this sequence is a man in his forties or fifties who received an inactivated influenza vaccine. The chain carries TRBV6-2 or TRBV6-3 and TRBJ2-7, with TRBD1 identical over 7 bases. Sequences were derived from PBMCs from blood, sampled 40 to 50 days after vaccination. CDR3 DNA sequence: TGTGCCAGCAGTTACCGCAGGGGGAGCGAGCAGTACTTC. It yields the protein CASSYRRGSEQYF.